Shown below are 27 T cell receptor beta chains from a single sample sequenced in a study of blood T cell repertoires in COVID-19. The repertoire was sequenced with immunoSEQ multiplex PCR; TCRdb's copy has only in-frame clones and lacks some. The sample has some 250,000 clones, roughly 79% seen once; the top ten hold around 7.5%. Sequencing input: peripheral blood. The receptors were sampled from a woman of 80 years or more with COVID-19, enrolled during active disease.

V gene TRBV4-3 combines with J gene TRBJ2-2; 9 bases align to TRBD1. The CDR3 extends over 14 amino acids. The V gene end was trimmed by 6 bases and the J gene end by 3 bases; junction bases not matched to a gene: 2. The germline V gene encodes CDR1 LGHNA and CDR2 YSLEER. The CDR3 protein is CASRRDRDTGELFF. The CDR3 bases are TGCGCCAGCAGACGGGACAGGGACACCGGGGAGCTGTTTTTT.

The genes are TRBV4-3 and TRBJ2-3; possible D gene TRBD1, 6 bases. The CDR3 length is 17 residues. Germline assignment: CDR1 LGHNA and CDR2 YSLEER. V lost 3 bases to trimming and J lost 4 bases, with 20 bases between them. The CDR3 bases are TGCGCCAGCAGCCACTCTTCGGGGCTCGAGGGGGCAGATACGCAGTATTTT. This codes for CASSHSSGLEGADTQYF.

This rearrangement joins TRBV28 to TRBJ1-2; TRBD1 matches at 8 bases. Trimming took 7 bases from V and 3 from J; bases not matched to a gene: 13. Germline CDR1 and CDR2: MDHEN and SYDVKM. CDR3 length equals 16 residues. As DNA, the CDR3 is TGTGCCAGCATCCCAGGGGGACAGGCCCCCTACTATGGCTACACCTTC. Protein sequence: CASIPGGQAPYYGYTF.

The chain has TRBV3-1 (or the pseudogene TRBV3-2) and TRBJ1-6, with no clear D. V was cut by 1 base and J by 9 bases, with 13 bases left in between. The CDR3 extends over 15 amino acids. Germline loops: CDR1 LGHDT, CDR2 YNNKEL (reference sequence). This chain's CDR3 is CASSQGRDPGSPLHF. CDR3 nucleotide sequence: TGTGCCAGCAGCCAAGGACGGGATCCGGGTTCACCCCTCCACTTT.

V gene TRBV30 combines with J gene TRBJ2-3; 13 bases line up with TRBD2. CDR1 is GTSNPN, CDR2 SVGIG, per germline (reference sequence). V lost 6 bases to trimming and J lost 5 bases; unmatched junction nucleotides: 2. The CDR3 is 13 amino acids. The CDR3 region is CACTSGGGDTQYF. The CDR3 nucleotides are TGTGCCTGTACTAGCGGGGGGGGAGATACGCAGTATTTT.

This sequence joins TRBV7-9 and TRBJ1-3, with D perhaps matching TRBD1 (5 bases). Trimming removed 3 bases at V and 4 bases at J, with 13 bases between. CDR1 is SEHNR, CDR2 FQNEAQ, per germline (reference sequence). The CDR3 is 15 residues long. CDR3 DNA: TGTGCCAGCAGCTTGAGAGAAGGGGAAGGAAACACCATATATTTT. As protein: CASSLREGEGNTIYF.

The chain joins TRBV19 to TRBJ2-1; D is possibly TRBD2 (6 bases). V shed 6 bases and J shed 7 bases, with 13 bases lying between them. Germline CDR1 and CDR2: LNHDA and SQIVND (reference sequence). The CDR3 consists of 13 residues. This CDR3 reads CASSLSRGNEQFF. For the CDR3, the DNA is TGTGCCAGTAGCCTTTCACGGGGGAATGAGCAGTTCTTC.

This clone was seen just once. The rearrangement links TRBV15 to TRBJ1-5; possibly TRBD1 for D (6 bases). Germline CDR1 and CDR2: LNHNV and YYDKDF (reference sequence). This CDR3 is 15 amino acids long. V shed 0 bases and J shed 6 bases, with 12 bases lying between them. In DNA form, the CDR3 reads TGTGCCACCAGCAGAGATCGGGGGGGCGGTCAGCCCCAGCATTTT. Protein: CATSRDRGGGQPQHF.

The CDR3 nucleotides are TGTGCCAGCAAGGCGGGAGTCACAGATACGCAGTATTTT. Translating it yields CASKAGVTDTQYF. The gene calls are TRBV2 and TRBJ2-3, with 7 positions matching TRBD2. There are 13 residues in the CDR3. Looked up from germline, CDR1 is SNHLY and CDR2 is FYNNEI. With 7 bases clipped from V and 2 bases from J, the junction kept 3 bases outside the gene matches.

This clone occurred once. The rearrangement joins TRBV5-1 to TRBJ1-6, with TRBD1 matching over 7 bases. The germline V gene encodes CDR1 SGHRS and CDR2 YFSETQ. The J segment lost 12 bases and the V segment lost 3 bases, leaving 12 bases of the junction unmatched. The CDR3 covers 15 residues. CDR3 nucleotide sequence: TGCGCCAGCAGCTCTAACAGGGGCCAGGGCGGACCCCTCCACTTT. Translated, it gives CASSSNRGQGGPLHF.

The CDR3 sequence: CASWGGEQYF. The CDR3 nucleotides read TGTGCCAGTTGGGGGGGCGAGCAGTACTTC. The chain has TRBV2 and TRBJ2-7; 7 nucleotides line up with TRBD2. The ends lost 9 bases at V and 6 bases at J; junction bases unmatched: 2. CDR1 and CDR2 from the germline V gene are SNHLY and FYNNEI. This CDR3 has 10 amino acids. Combining the CDR3 with reference TRBV2 and TRBJ2-7 gives the whole variable domain EPEVTQTPSHQVTQMGQEVILRCVPISNHLYFYWYRQILGQKVEFLVSFYNNEISEKSEIFDDQFSVERPDGSNFTLKIRSTKLEDSAMYFCASWGGEQYFGPGTRLTVT.

The gene calls are TRBV3-1 (or the pseudogene TRBV3-2) and TRBJ2-3, with 8 bases lining up with TRBD2. CDR1 and CDR2 from the germline V gene are LGHDT and YNNKEL (reference sequence). The ends lost 1 base at V and 7 bases at J; junction bases unmatched: 7. This CDR3 has 15 residues. The CDR3 region is CASSQARGGAYTQYF. The CDR3 region has the DNA TGTGCCAGCAGCCAAGCCCGGGGGGGGGCGTATACGCAGTATTTT.

The sample holds a few counts of this clone. One end of the junction is discordant with germline, which a read error may explain. This chain uses TRBV12-3 or TRBV12-4 with TRBJ1-5; D call uncertain. The CDR3 contains 10 residues. The CDR3: CASTYQPQHF. Written as DNA, the CDR3 is TGTGCCAGTACTTATCAACCCCAGCATTTT.

As regards this clone: A junction boundary mismatches the germline segment, possibly from a read error. The rearrangement joins TRBV30 to TRBJ2-5; D is undetermined. This CDR3 comprises 12 residues. Germline CDR1 reads GTSNPN; CDR2 reads SVGIG (reference sequence). The CDR3 loop is CASSPGQETQYF. In DNA form, the CDR3 reads TGTGCCTCGAGTCCCGGTCAAGAGACCCAGTACTTC.

This clone was detected ten times or more. The J gene is TRBJ1-1, the V gene TRBV5-1; D not certain. The germline V gene has CDR1 SGHRS and CDR2 YFSETQ. The CDR3 has 13 residues. With 7 bases removed from V and 5 bases from J, the gap between germline ends came to 15 bases. CDR3 in amino acids: CASGRWVRTEAFF. CDR3 in DNA: TGCGCCAGCGGCAGATGGGTGCGGACTGAAGCTTTCTTT.

This clone was recorded a few times. The sample has other DNA sequences that encode this CDR3 too. The V call is TRBV7-9, the J call TRBJ2-1; D perhaps matches TRBD2 (5 bases). Trimming took 5 bases from V and 7 from J, leaving 6 bases between them. Per germline, CDR1 SEHNR and CDR2 FQNEAQ (reference sequence). This CDR3 has 11 residues. In DNA, the CDR3 is TGTGCCAGCAGCCGCGGGAATGAGCAGTTCTTC. This gives the protein CASSRGNEQFF.

Only a few counts were recorded for this clone. The CDR3 protein is CASSQDNRILNTEAFF. The CDR3 DNA follows: TGCGCCAGCAGCCAAGACAACAGGATTCTGAACACTGAAGCTTTCTTT. The rearrangement uses TRBV4-1 and TRBJ1-1, with D perhaps TRBD1 (5 bases). The CDR3 extends over 16 amino acids. The V end lost 0 bases, the J end lost 0 bases, and 11 bases lay between the germline ends. Per the germline V gene, CDR1 is MGHRA and CDR2 is YSYEKL.

This clone was counted a few times. V gene TRBV28 combines with J gene TRBJ1-1, with D unresolved. The ends were cut back, 4 bases at V and 2 bases at J, with 5 bases in the middle. The length of the CDR3 is 12 residues. Germline V gene lookup returns CDR1 MDHEN and CDR2 SYDVKM. In DNA, the CDR3 is TGTGCCAGCAGTTCCGGTAACACTGAAGCTTTCTTT. Translation: CASSSGNTEAFF.

The rearrangement uses TRBV4-3 and TRBJ1-2; D is unclear. The CDR3 has 14 amino acids. V dropped 0 bases and J dropped 2 bases, with 7 bases sitting between them. Germline V CDR1 and CDR2: LGHNA, YSLEER. CDR3 in DNA: TGCGCCAGCAGCCAAGAGTCCAGAAACTATGGCTACACCTTC. This translates into CASSQESRNYGYTF.

This chain connects TRBV12-5 to TRBJ1-5; D may be TRBD1 (5 bases). Trimming removed 6 bases from V and 3 bases from J, with 12 bases in between. Germline lookup yields CDR1 LGHNT and CDR2 FRNRAP. The CDR3 extends over 14 amino acids. CDR3 DNA: TGTGCTAGTGGCAGCAGACAGTCCAATCAGCCCCAGCATTTT. Encoded protein: CASGSRQSNQPQHF.

This chain connects TRBV19 to TRBJ2-1; 13 nucleotides agree with TRBD2. Germline CDR1 and CDR2: LNHDA and SQIVND (reference sequence). The CDR3 is 21 amino acids. Trimming cost V 7 bases and J 0 bases; bases outside gene matches: 18. CDR3 nucleotides: TGTGCCAGTACTTGGGGGAGTCCGGGACTAGCGGGAACGGGCTCCTACAATGAGCAGTTCTTC. Translated, it gives CASTWGSPGLAGTGSYNEQFF.

The V gene is TRBV6-5, the J gene TRBJ1-6; a weak D match, TRBD1 (6 bases). V shed 11 bases and J shed 7 bases, with 18 bases lying between them. The germline CDR1 and CDR2 sequences are MNHEY and SVGAGI. This CDR3 contains 14 residues. As DNA, the CDR3 is TGTGCCGTACGGCCCCAGGGGACGAATTCACCCCTCCACTTT. This gives the protein CAVRPQGTNSPLHF.

The chain employs TRBV6-1 and TRBJ1-1; tentative D call: TRBD1 (5 bases). The CDR3 consists of 15 residues. Trimming took off 2 bases at V and 4 bases at J, with 14 bases between the two ends. Looked up from germline, CDR1 is MNHNS and CDR2 is SASEGT. The CDR3 bases are TGTGCCAGCAGTGAAAAGGTATTGGGGGGCACTGAAGCTTTCTTT. This translates into CASSEKVLGGTEAFF.

V and J are TRBV7-9 and TRBJ1-1, with D perhaps TRBD1 (6 bases). Trimming removed 6 bases from V and 1 base from J, with 15 bases in between. Germline CDR1 reads SEHNR; CDR2 reads FQNEAQ (reference sequence). CDR3 size: 15 residues. The CDR3 DNA sequence: TGTGCCAGCAGTTCACTCGACAGGACGAACACTGAAGCTTTCTTT. This translates into CASSSLDRTNTEAFF.

The rearrangement uses TRBV18 and TRBJ2-2, with TRBD2 as a possible D gene (6 bases). This CDR3 is built from 14 residues. CDR1 and CDR2 from the germline V gene are KGHSH and LQKENI. The V gene lost 6 bases and the J gene lost 3 bases, with 11 bases spanning the gap. In DNA, the CDR3 is TGTGCCAGCTCCCGGGAGTCGTACACCGGGGAGCTGTTTTTT. Translating it yields CASSRESYTGELFF.

The chain uses TRBV5-1 and TRBJ1-5, with D possibly matching TRBD1 (5 bases). V lost 1 base and J lost 3, with 8 bases in between. The CDR3 spans 14 residues. Germline lookup yields CDR1 SGHRS and CDR2 YFSETQ. The CDR3 here is CASSLSGPNQPQHF. The DNA of the CDR3 is TGCGCCAGCAGCTTGTCAGGGCCCAATCAGCCCCAGCATTTT.

This CDR3 reads CASRLAGVGKSDEQFF. CDR3 in DNA: TGTGCCAGCAGACTAGCGGGAGTGGGGAAGTCTGATGAGCAGTTCTTC. The chain combines TRBV27 with TRBJ2-1, with 11 bases fitting TRBD2. The CDR3 covers 16 residues. Trimming cost V 6 bases and J 8 bases; bases outside gene matches: 12. Germline CDR1 is MNHEY and CDR2 is SMNVEV (reference sequence).